This passage covers 2 T cell receptor beta chains from one sample sequenced in a study of cytomegalovirus exposure and HLA in healthy donors. PCR involved 60 Vbeta and 13 Jbeta primers. The method was immunoSEQ multiplex PCR; TCRdb's version includes in-frame clones alone and lacks a portion of them. The sample contains approximately 150,000 clones, over 70% of which appear only once. The sample taken for sequencing was PBMCs. The source of these receptors is a man younger than 45 in good health and CMV-seropositive.

J is TRBJ1-5 and V is TRBV4-1; 7 bases are shared with TRBD1. The ends lost 0 bases at V and 4 bases at J; junction bases unmatched: 3. Germline values: CDR1 MGHRA, CDR2 YSYEKL. CDR3 length: 15 amino acids. This chain's CDR3 is CASSQEGQRNQPQHF. CDR3 nucleotides: TGCGCCAGCAGCCAAGAGGGACAGCGGAATCAGCCCCAGCATTTT.

The CDR3 is CASSVVEEPPHYTF. CDR3 DNA: TGTGCCAGCAGCGTAGTCGAGGAGCCGCCCCACTACACCTTC. J is TRBJ1-2 and V is TRBV9, with D uncertain. This CDR3 spans 14 amino acids. Germline V gene lookup returns CDR1 SGDLS and CDR2 YYNGEE. Deletions cut 0 bases from V and 10 bases from J, with 16 bases between.